These 2 T cell receptor beta chains came from one sample sequenced in a study of identical twins (dated by TCRdb to the mid-2010s). Library generation was performed with 5' RACE. These reads were obtained on an Illumina HiSeq 2000. TCRdb trimmed the raw reads at Q25, called clones with MiXCR and kept productive beta chains. Under each unique CDR3 protein, matching rows form one entry showing the most common genes and DNA. For this sample there are about 810,000 distinct CDR3 sequences; more than 9% appear just once. In total, the top ten clones hold about 1.5% of the sample. These sequences were also reported in another study, on yellow fever vaccine responses in identical twins.

The specimen sequenced was PBMCs. These receptors were obtained from a woman under 30 in good health.

The chain uses TRBV5-5 and TRBJ2-4; 10 nucleotides agree with TRBD2. Germline V gene sequence: CDR1 SGHKS, CDR2 YYEKEE (reference sequence). V shed 0 bases, J shed 10 bases, and the junction held 10 bases outside the gene matches. The CDR3 spans 16 residues. CDR3 nucleotides: TGTGCCAGCAGCTTGGCGATATCGCTAGCGGGGGTGATTCAGTACTTC. This gives the protein CASSLAISLAGVIQYF.

This clonotype was seen at least ten times. The rearrangement uses TRBV24-1 and TRBJ2-3, with D hard to call. Trimming took off 3 bases at V and 1 base at J, with 7 bases between the two ends. The CDR3 contains 14 residues. CDR1 is KGHDR, CDR2 SFDVKD, per germline. The chain's CDR3 is CATSDTGRTDTQYF. Here the CDR3 DNA reads TGTGCCACCAGTGATACCGGACGCACAGATACGCAGTATTTT.